These 29 T cell receptor beta chains were all obtained from the same sample, sequenced in a study of cytomegalovirus exposure and HLA in healthy donors. The PCR ran on 60 Vbeta and 13 Jbeta primers. Produced via immunoSEQ multiplex PCR; TCRdb's table is partial and in-frame only. The repertoire includes about 140,000 clones, 70% to 85% of them detected once, and around 9.1% sits in the top ten. The sequenced material came from PBMCs. The origin of the receptors is a woman in her 50s in good health and CMV-seropositive.

In its sample, this clone was seen once. The chain's CDR3 is CASSRDNYYEQYF. CDR3 coding DNA: TGTGCCAGCAGCCGGGACAACTACTACGAGCAGTACTTC. The chain has TRBV5-4 and TRBJ2-7; D might be TRBD1 (6 bases). The CDR3 sequence is 13 residues long. Germline CDR1 SGHNT, CDR2 YYREEE (reference sequence). The V and J ends lost 4 bases and 3 bases respectively, with 11 bases between them. The whole variable domain, remainder taken from reference TRBV5-4 and TRBJ2-7, is ETGVTQSPTHLIKTRGQQVTLRCSSQSGHNTVSWYQQALGQGPQFIFQYYREEENGRGNFPPRFSGLQFPNYSSELNVNALELDDSALYLCASSRDNYYEQYFGPGTRLTVT.

This chain connects TRBV6-1 to TRBJ2-7, with 8 bases fitting TRBD2. With 8 bases clipped from V and 2 bases from J, the junction kept 8 bases outside the gene matches. The CDR3 runs to 14 residues. Germline V gene sequence: CDR1 MNHNS, CDR2 SASEGT. CDR3 sequence reads: CASGSLAGTYEQYF. The CDR3 DNA reads TGTGCCAGCGGGTCATTAGCGGGGACCTACGAGCAGTACTTC.

The rearrangement uses TRBV28 and TRBJ2-1; 12 bases fit TRBD2. Germline-derived CDR1 and CDR2 are MDHEN and SYDVKM. This CDR3 is built from 14 residues. The V segment lost 6 bases and the J segment 9 bases; nucleotides outside the gene matches: 6. In nucleotides, the CDR3 is TGTGCCAGCAGCGGGTCTAGCGGGGGGGTTGAGCAGTTCTTC. Amino acid sequence: CASSGSSGGVEQFF.

This chain connects TRBV9 to TRBJ1-5, with D unclear. CDR3 length: 14 amino acids. The germline CDR1 and CDR2 sequences are SGDLS and YYNGEE. The V and J ends lost 3 bases and 4 bases respectively, with 11 bases between them. CDR3 region: CASSAREGNQPQHF. Here the CDR3 DNA reads TGTGCCAGCAGCGCCCGCGAGGGAAATCAGCCCCAGCATTTT.

This chain links TRBV4-3 with TRBJ2-1, with TRBD1 identical over 8 bases. The germline V gene encodes CDR1 LGHNA and CDR2 YSLEER. The CDR3 loop spans 15 amino acids. V lost 4 bases, J lost 9 bases, and 11 bases stayed unmatched. The CDR3 DNA sequence: TGCGCCAGCAGCCCCTGGGAGACAGGGGTCGCTGAGCAGTTCTTC. Its translation: CASSPWETGVAEQFF.

The J gene is TRBJ1-1, the V gene TRBV7-3; TRBD1 matches at 9 bases. V lost 5 bases, J lost 7 bases, and 8 bases stayed unmatched. The CDR3 has 14 residues. CDR1 and CDR2 from the germline V gene are SGHTA and FQGTGA. The CDR3 coding sequence is TGTGCCAGCAGCCTGGGACAGGGAATAGGTGAAGCTTTCTTT. Protein product: CASSLGQGIGEAFF.

This clone was recorded many times. The chain uses TRBV23-1 and TRBJ1-1; D perhaps matches TRBD1 (5 bases). TRBV23-1 is identified as an open reading frame with a role that is uncertain. The V gene lost 2 bases and the J gene lost 1 base, with 5 bases spanning the gap. The CDR3 runs to 13 residues. The CDR3 reads CASSQQGNTEAFF. For the CDR3, the DNA is TGCGCCAGCAGTCAACAGGGGAACACTGAAGCTTTCTTT.

This clone was observed a single time. The chain joins TRBV28 to TRBJ2-5; TRBD1 matches 8 bases. Germline assignment: CDR1 MDHEN and CDR2 SYDVKM. There are 15 residues in the CDR3. V was pared by 6 bases and J by 2 bases, with 8 bases of the junction left unmatched. CDR3 DNA sequence: TGTGCCAGCAGCAAAGACAGGGGTGGTCAAGAGACCCAGTACTTC. It codes for CASSKDRGGQETQYF. Complete variable domain (other parts from reference TRBV28 and TRBJ2-5): DVKVTQSSRYLVKRTGEKVFLECVQDMDHENMFWYRQDPGLGLRLIYFSYDVKMKEKGDIPEGYSVSREKKERFSLILESASTNQTSMYLCASSKDRGGQETQYFGPGTRLLVL.

This clone was counted a single time. Additional DNA sequences in this sample encode the identical CDR3. This rearrangement joins TRBV7-2 to TRBJ2-1; perhaps TRBD1 as D (5 bases). The germline CDR1 and CDR2 sequences are SGHTA and FQGNSA. CDR3 size: 14 residues. The ends were cut back, 1 base at V and 10 bases at J, with 14 bases in the middle. As DNA, the CDR3 is TGTGCCAGCAGCTTAGGAGCAGGGAATCACGAGCAGTTCTTC. Translation gives CASSLGAGNHEQFF. Filled out from reference TRBV7-2 and TRBJ2-1, the complete variable domain reads GAGVSQSPSNKVTEKGKDVELRCDPISGHTALYWYRQSLGQGLEFLIYFQGNSAPDKSGLPSDRFSAERTGGSVSTLTIQRTQQEDSAVYLCASSLGAGNHEQFFGPGTRLTVL.

The rearrangement uses TRBV7-6 and TRBJ2-1; 9 bases are shared with TRBD1. The ends lost 2 bases at V and 5 bases at J; junction bases unmatched: 10. The germline V gene has CDR1 SGHVS and CDR2 FNYEAQ. The CDR3 length is 17 residues. CDR3 residues: CASSLRPTGGEHNEQFF. CDR3 nucleotides: TGTGCCAGCAGCTTACGCCCTACAGGGGGCGAGCACAATGAGCAGTTCTTC. The variable domain in full, with the rest retrieved from reference TRBV7-6 and TRBJ2-1, is GAGVSQSPRYKVTKRGQDVALRCDPISGHVSLYWYRQALGQGPEFLTYFNYEAQQDKSGLPNDRFSAERPEGSISTLTIQRTEQRDSAMYRCASSLRPTGGEHNEQFFGPGTRLTVL.

V usage is TRBV6-1 and J usage is TRBJ1-4; 8 bases are shared with TRBD1. Germline V lookup: CDR1 MNHNS, CDR2 SASEGT. The CDR3 covers 18 residues. The J segment lost 7 bases and the V segment lost 3 bases, leaving 16 bases of the junction unmatched. Here the CDR3 DNA reads TGTGCCAGCAGTGATGCAGGGGGCTGGTTTAGGGAAGGTGAAAAACTGTTTTTT. This translates into CASSDAGGWFREGEKLFF.

About this clone: At one boundary the junction diverges from the germline segment, which might be a read error. The rearrangement joins TRBV7-7 to TRBJ2-3, with 12 bases identical to TRBD2. CDR3 length: 20 residues. Germline CDR1 and CDR2: SSHAT and FNYEAQ (reference sequence). CDR3 in DNA: TGTGCTAGCAGCTTAGAACCGCCTAGCGGGGGGGCCAGCATCACAGATACGCAGTATTTT. Translation gives CASSLEPPSGGASITDTQYF.

The chain combines TRBV28 with TRBJ1-1, with D perhaps matching TRBD1 (6 bases). V lost 8 bases and J lost 3, with 25 bases in between. The CDR3 covers 17 residues. Germline V gene data show CDR1 as MDHEN and CDR2 as SYDVKM. CDR3 sequence reads: CASGQGRGIMRYTEAFF. The CDR3 DNA is TGTGCCAGCGGCCAAGGCAGGGGAATAATGAGGTACACTGAAGCTTTCTTT.

The rearrangement links TRBV28 to TRBJ2-7; possible D gene TRBD1, 6 bases. In germline, CDR1 is MDHEN, CDR2 SYDVKM. This CDR3 comprises 14 residues. The germline V and J ends were trimmed by 3 bases and 4 bases, with 13 bases remaining between them. For the CDR3, the DNA is TGTGCCAGCAGTTTCCCGGGCAGGGGATACGAGCAGTACTTC. Protein: CASSFPGRGYEQYF. Complete variable domain (other parts from reference TRBV28 and TRBJ2-7): DVKVTQSSRYLVKRTGEKVFLECVQDMDHENMFWYRQDPGLGLRLIYFSYDVKMKEKGDIPEGYSVSREKKERFSLILESASTNQTSMYLCASSFPGRGYEQYFGPGTRLTVT.

This rearrangement joins TRBV6-4 to TRBJ1-5, with D maybe TRBD1 (5 bases). V was shortened by 6 bases and J by 8 bases, with 17 bases between the two germline ends. This CDR3 has 14 amino acids. The germline CDR1 and CDR2 sequences are MRHNA and SNTAGT. CDR3 nucleotides: TGTGCCAGCAGGAGGTCAATAGGGGCTGAGCCCCAGCATTTT. This gives the protein CASRRSIGAEPQHF.

The V gene is TRBV29-1, the J gene TRBJ2-7, with D possibly being TRBD2 (5 bases). The CDR3 runs 13 residues. V was trimmed by 2 bases and J by 4 bases, leaving 12 bases between them. Germline CDR1 is SQVTM and CDR2 is ANQGSEA. CDR3 nucleotides: TGCAGCGTTGAAATGGGGTTAGCGTACGAGCAGTACTTC. Amino acids: CSVEMGLAYEQYF.

The chain links TRBV2 to TRBJ1-2; 11 bases match TRBD1. There are 15 residues in the CDR3. The V and J ends lost 4 bases and 8 bases, in that order; junction bases with no gene match: 9. Germline-derived CDR1 and CDR2 are SNHLY and FYNNEI. The CDR3 sequence is CASSGPAGQGDGYTF. CDR3 bases: TGTGCCAGCAGTGGGCCGGCGGGACAGGGGGACGGCTACACCTTC.

The chain recombines TRBV18 with TRBJ2-1; D perhaps matches TRBD1 (5 bases). V was trimmed by 3 bases and J by 6 bases, leaving 12 bases between them. The CDR3 runs 14 residues. The germline CDR1 and CDR2 sequences are KGHSH and LQKENI. CDR3 nucleotides: TGTGCCAGCTCACCGGCGACAGTAGGCAATGAGCAGTTCTTC. Translation gives CASSPATVGNEQFF.

This sequence joins TRBV4-3 and TRBJ2-5, with TRBD2 matching 12 bases. The CDR3 is 15 residues long. Trimming cost V 4 bases and J 0 bases; bases outside gene matches: 0. Germline CDR1 and CDR2: LGHNA and YSLEER. The CDR3 here is CASSRLAGDQETQYF. The CDR3 coding sequence is TGCGCCAGCAGCCGACTAGCGGGGGACCAAGAGACCCAGTACTTC.

The rearrangement links TRBV7-6 to TRBJ2-7; D is possibly TRBD1 (6 bases). This CDR3 is 14 amino acids long. The germline V and J ends were trimmed by 2 bases and 0 bases, with 8 bases remaining between them. The germline V gene has CDR1 SGHVS and CDR2 FNYEAQ. As DNA, the CDR3 is TGTGCCAGCAGCTTAACAGGGAGCTCCTACGAGCAGTACTTC. Amino acids: CASSLTGSSYEQYF.

V and J are TRBV5-1 and TRBJ1-2; D is perhaps TRBD1 (6 bases). CDR3 length: 12 amino acids. Trimming took off 2 bases at V and 10 bases at J, with 12 bases between the two ends. Per germline, CDR1 SGHRS and CDR2 YFSETQ. CDR3 loop: CASSFDQGNYTF. The CDR3 bases are TGCGCCAGCAGCTTTGATCAGGGGAACTACACCTTC.

J is TRBJ1-2 and V is TRBV4-2, with 8 positions matching TRBD1. Germline loops: CDR1 LGHNA, CDR2 YNFKEQ. This CDR3 spans 15 amino acids. With 5 bases clipped from V and 7 bases from J, the junction kept 12 bases outside the gene matches. CDR3 nucleotide sequence: TGTGCCAGCAGCGGACAGGGTTTTGGTTTGGGTGGCTACACCTTC. This translates into CASSGQGFGLGGYTF.

The chain is built from TRBV6-5 and TRBJ1-5, with D maybe TRBD1 (5 bases). Germline lookup yields CDR1 MNHEY and CDR2 SVGAGI. V dropped 0 bases and J dropped 6 bases, with 12 bases sitting between them. CDR3 length: 15 residues. As DNA, the CDR3 is TGTGCCAGCAGTTACTCTCGGCAGGGAGGTCAGCCCCAGCATTTT. It codes for CASSYSRQGGQPQHF.

The V and J genes are TRBV12-5 and TRBJ1-2; no firm D call. The CDR3 spans 14 residues. Trimming removed 3 bases from V and 7 bases from J, with 15 bases in between. In germline, CDR1 is LGHNT, CDR2 FRNRAP. Here the CDR3 reads CASGFVNSRGGYTF. CDR3 DNA sequence: TGTGCTAGTGGTTTTGTTAACTCAAGAGGTGGCTACACCTTC.

The DNA for the CDR3 is TGTGCCAGCAGTACCTACTATAATTCACCCCTCCACTTT. It codes for CASSTYYNSPLHF. The chain employs TRBV27 and TRBJ1-6; D is ambiguous. Trimming removed 5 bases from V and 3 bases from J, with 5 bases in between. The CDR3 has 13 residues. Per germline, CDR1 MNHEY and CDR2 SMNVEV (reference sequence).

This clone has just a few counts. J is TRBJ2-4 and V is TRBV12-5; 8 positions match TRBD1. Germline trimming cut 2 bases from V and 1 base from J; bases unmatched to any gene: 16. Germline V gene data show CDR1 as LGHNT and CDR2 as FRNRAP. CDR3 size: 20 residues. The CDR3 region is CASGLSQVTGGVGAKNIQYF. CDR3 bases: TGTGCTAGTGGTTTGTCACAGGTAACAGGGGGAGTTGGTGCCAAAAACATTCAGTACTTC.

The chain recombines TRBV18 with TRBJ1-1; TRBD1 matches 9 bases. The V segment lost 3 bases and the J segment 1 base; nucleotides outside the gene matches: 3. CDR3 length: 15 amino acids. From germline, CDR1 is KGHSH and CDR2 LQKENI. The CDR3 reads CASSPMGQGNTEAFF. In DNA form, the CDR3 reads TGTGCCAGCTCACCCATGGGACAGGGGAACACTGAAGCTTTCTTT.

This rearrangement joins TRBV13 to TRBJ2-7, with 9 bases aligning to TRBD1. Germline V gene sequence: CDR1 PRHDT, CDR2 FYEKMQ (reference sequence). V shed 1 base, J shed 6 bases, and the junction held 4 bases outside the gene matches. The CDR3 has 14 residues. The CDR3 here is CASSLEQGAIEQYF. Written as DNA, the CDR3 is TGTGCCAGCAGCTTAGAACAGGGGGCAATCGAGCAGTACTTC.

The V and J genes are TRBV7-9 and TRBJ2-7, with TRBD1 as a possible D gene (6 bases). The V end was cut by 3 bases, the J end by 7 bases, with 10 bases between. The CDR3 totals 12 residues. Germline V CDR1 and CDR2: SEHNR, FQNEAQ (reference sequence). The DNA for the CDR3 is TGTGCCAGCAGCTTCTCAGGGACAGAGCAGTACTTC. This codes for CASSFSGTEQYF.